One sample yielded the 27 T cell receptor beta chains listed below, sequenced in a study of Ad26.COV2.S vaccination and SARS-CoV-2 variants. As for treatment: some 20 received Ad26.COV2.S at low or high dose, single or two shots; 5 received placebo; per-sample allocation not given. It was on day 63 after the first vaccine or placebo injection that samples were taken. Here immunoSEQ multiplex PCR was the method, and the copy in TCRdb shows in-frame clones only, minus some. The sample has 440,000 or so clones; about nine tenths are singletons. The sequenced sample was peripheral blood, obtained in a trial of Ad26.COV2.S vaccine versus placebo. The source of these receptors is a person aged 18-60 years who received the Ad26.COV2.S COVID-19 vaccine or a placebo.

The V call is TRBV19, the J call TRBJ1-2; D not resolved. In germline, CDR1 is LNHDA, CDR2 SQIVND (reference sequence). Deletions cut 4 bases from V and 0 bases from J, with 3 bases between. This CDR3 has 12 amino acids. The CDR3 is CASSTSNYGYTF. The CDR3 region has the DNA TGTGCCAGTAGTACGTCTAACTATGGCTACACCTTC.

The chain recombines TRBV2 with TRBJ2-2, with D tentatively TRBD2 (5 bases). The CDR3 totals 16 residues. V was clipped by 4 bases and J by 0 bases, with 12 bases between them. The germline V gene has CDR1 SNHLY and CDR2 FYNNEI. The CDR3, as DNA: TGTGCCAGCAGTGTACCCCCCGGGACGAACACCGGGGAGCTGTTTTTT. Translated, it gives CASSVPPGTNTGELFF.

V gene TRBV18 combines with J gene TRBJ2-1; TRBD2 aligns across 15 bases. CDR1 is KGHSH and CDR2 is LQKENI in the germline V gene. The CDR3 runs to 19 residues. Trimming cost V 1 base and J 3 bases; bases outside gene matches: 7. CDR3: CASSPRPEGLAGGYNEQFF. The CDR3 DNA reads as TGTGCCAGCTCACCACGTCCGGAGGGACTAGCGGGGGGCTACAATGAGCAGTTCTTC.

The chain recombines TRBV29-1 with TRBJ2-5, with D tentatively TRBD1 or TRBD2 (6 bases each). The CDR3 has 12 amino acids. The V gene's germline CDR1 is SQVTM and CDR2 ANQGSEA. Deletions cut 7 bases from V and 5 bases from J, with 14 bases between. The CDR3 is CSAITGRETQYF. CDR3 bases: TGCAGCGCCATAACAGGGAGGGAGACCCAGTACTTC.

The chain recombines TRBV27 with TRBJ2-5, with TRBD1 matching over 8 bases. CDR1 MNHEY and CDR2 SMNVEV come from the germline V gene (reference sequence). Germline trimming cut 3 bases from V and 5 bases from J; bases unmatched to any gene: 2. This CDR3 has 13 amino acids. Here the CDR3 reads CASSFDRGETQYF. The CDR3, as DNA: TGTGCCAGCAGTTTCGACAGGGGTGAGACCCAGTACTTC.

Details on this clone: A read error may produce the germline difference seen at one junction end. The CDR3 region is CASSLLKTEAFF. In DNA, the CDR3 is TGTGCCAGCAGCTTACTGAAGACTGAAGCTTTCTTT. The chain employs TRBV11-2 and TRBJ1-1, with D unresolved. Germline-derived CDR1 and CDR2 are SGHAT and FQNNGV. The CDR3 consists of 12 residues.

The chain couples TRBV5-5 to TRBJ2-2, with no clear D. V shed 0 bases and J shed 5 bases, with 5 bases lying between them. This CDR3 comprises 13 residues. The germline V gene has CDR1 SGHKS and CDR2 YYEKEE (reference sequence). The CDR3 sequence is CASSLGSTGELFF. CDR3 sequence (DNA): TGTGCCAGCAGCTTGGGGTCAACCGGGGAGCTGTTTTTT.

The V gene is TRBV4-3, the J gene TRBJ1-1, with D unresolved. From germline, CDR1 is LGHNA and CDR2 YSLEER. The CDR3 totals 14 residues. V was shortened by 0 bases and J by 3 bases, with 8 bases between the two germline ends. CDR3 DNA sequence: TGCGCCAGCAGCCAAGATCGGAGGGACACTGAAGCTTTCTTT. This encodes CASSQDRRDTEAFF.

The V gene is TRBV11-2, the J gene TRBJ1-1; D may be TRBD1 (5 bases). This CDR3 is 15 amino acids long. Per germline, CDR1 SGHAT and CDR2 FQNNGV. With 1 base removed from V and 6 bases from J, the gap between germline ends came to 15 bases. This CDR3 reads CASSLVPGGKAEAFF. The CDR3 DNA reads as TGTGCCAGCAGCTTAGTTCCGGGGGGTAAGGCTGAAGCTTTCTTT. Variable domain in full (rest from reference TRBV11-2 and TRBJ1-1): EAGVAQSPRYKIIEKRQSVAFWCNPISGHATLYWYQQILGQGPKLLIQFQNNGVVDDSQLPKDRFSAERLKGVDSTLKIQPAKLEDSAVYLCASSLVPGGKAEAFFGQGTRLTVV.

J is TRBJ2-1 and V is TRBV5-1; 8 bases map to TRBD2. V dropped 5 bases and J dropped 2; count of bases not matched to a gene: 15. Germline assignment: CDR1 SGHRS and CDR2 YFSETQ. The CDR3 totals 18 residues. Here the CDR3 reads CASSLQSVAGPTYNEQFF. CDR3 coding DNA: TGCGCCAGCAGTCTTCAATCTGTAGCGGGGCCTACCTACAATGAGCAGTTCTTC. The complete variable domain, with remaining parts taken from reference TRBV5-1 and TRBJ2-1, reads KAGVTQTPRYLIKTRGQQVTLSCSPISGHRSVSWYQQTPGQGLQFLFEYFSETQRNKGNFPGRFSGRQFSNSRSEMNVSTLELGDSALYLCASSLQSVAGPTYNEQFFGPGTRLTVL.

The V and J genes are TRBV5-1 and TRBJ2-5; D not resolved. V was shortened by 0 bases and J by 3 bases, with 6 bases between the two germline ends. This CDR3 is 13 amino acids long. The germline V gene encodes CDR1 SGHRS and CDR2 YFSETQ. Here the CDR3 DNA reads TGCGCCAGCAGCTTGGTGCTAGAAGAGACCCAGTACTTC. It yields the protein CASSLVLEETQYF.

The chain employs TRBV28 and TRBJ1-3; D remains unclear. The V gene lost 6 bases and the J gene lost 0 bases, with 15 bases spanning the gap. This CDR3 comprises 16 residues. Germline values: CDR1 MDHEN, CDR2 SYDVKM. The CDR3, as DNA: TGTGCCAGCAGAACTTCGGACGGGTACTCTGGAAACACCATATATTTT. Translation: CASRTSDGYSGNTIYF.

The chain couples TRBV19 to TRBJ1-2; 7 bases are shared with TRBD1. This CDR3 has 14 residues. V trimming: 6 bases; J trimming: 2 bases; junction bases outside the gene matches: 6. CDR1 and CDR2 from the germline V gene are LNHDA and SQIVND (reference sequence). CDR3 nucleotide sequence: TGTGCCAGTAGGAAAGACAGGGTGAACTATGGCTACACCTTC. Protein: CASRKDRVNYGYTF.

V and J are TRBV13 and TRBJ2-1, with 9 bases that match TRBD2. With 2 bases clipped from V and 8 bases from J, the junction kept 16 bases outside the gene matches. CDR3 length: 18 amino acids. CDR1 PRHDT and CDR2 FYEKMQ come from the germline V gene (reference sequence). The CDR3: CASSLTAGRGGASDEQFF. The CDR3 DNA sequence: TGTGCCAGCAGCTTAACAGCAGGTCGCGGGGGGGCTTCGGATGAGCAGTTCTTC. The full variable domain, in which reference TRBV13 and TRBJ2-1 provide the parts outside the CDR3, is AAGVIQSPRHLIKEKRETATLKCYPIPRHDTVYWYQQGPGQDPQFLISFYEKMQSDKGSIPDRFSAQQFSDYHSELNMSSLELGDSALYFCASSLTAGRGGASDEQFFGPGTRLTVL.

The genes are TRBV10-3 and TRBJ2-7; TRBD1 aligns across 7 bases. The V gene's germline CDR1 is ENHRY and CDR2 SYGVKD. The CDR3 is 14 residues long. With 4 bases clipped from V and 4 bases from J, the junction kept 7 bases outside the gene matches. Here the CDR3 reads CAISGRQGDYEQYF. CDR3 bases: TGTGCCATCAGTGGCAGACAGGGAGATTACGAGCAGTACTTC.

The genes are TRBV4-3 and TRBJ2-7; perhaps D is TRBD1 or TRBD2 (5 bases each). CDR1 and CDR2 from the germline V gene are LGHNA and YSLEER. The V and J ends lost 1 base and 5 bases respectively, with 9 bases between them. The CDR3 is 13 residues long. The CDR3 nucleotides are TGCGCCAGCAGCCAAGCGATGGGGGACGAGCAGTACTTC. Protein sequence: CASSQAMGDEQYF.

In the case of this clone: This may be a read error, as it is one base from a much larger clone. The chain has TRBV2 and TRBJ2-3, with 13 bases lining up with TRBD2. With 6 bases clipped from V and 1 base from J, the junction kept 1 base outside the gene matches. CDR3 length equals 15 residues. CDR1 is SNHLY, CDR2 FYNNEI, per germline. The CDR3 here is CASRGTSGGTDTQYF. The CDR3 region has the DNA TGTGCCAGCAGGGGGACTAGCGGGGGCACAGATACGCAGTATTTT. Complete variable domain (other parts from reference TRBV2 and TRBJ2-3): EPEVTQTPSHQVTQMGQEVILRCVPISNHLYFYWYRQILGQKVEFLVSFYNNEISEKSEIFDDQFSVERPDGSNFTLKIRSTKLEDSAMYFCASRGTSGGTDTQYFGPGTRLTVL.

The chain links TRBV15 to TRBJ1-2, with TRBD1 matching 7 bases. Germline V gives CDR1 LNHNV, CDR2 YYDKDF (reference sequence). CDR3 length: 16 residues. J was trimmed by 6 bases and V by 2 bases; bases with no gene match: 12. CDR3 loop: CATSRPNTGDGHGYTF. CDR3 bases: TGTGCCACCAGCAGACCAAATACAGGGGACGGGCATGGCTACACCTTC.

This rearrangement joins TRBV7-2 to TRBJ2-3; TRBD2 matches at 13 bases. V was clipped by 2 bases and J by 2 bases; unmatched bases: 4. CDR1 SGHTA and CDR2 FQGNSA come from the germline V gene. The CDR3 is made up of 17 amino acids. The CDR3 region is CASSLRLAGGYTDTQYF. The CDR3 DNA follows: TGTGCCAGCAGCTTAAGACTAGCGGGGGGATACACAGATACGCAGTATTTT.

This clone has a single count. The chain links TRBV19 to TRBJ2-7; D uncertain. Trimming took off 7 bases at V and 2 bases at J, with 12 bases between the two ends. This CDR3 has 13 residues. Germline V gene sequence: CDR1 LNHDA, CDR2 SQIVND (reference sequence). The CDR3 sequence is CASKPSGTYEQYF. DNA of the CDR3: TGTGCCAGTAAGCCCTCCGGTACCTACGAGCAGTACTTC. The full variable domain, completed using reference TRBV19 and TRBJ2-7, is DGGITQSPKYLFRKEGQNVTLSCEQNLNHDAMYWYRQDPGQGLRLIYYSQIVNDFQKGDIAEGYSVSREKKESFPLTVTSAQKNPTAFYLCASKPSGTYEQYFGPGTRLTVT.

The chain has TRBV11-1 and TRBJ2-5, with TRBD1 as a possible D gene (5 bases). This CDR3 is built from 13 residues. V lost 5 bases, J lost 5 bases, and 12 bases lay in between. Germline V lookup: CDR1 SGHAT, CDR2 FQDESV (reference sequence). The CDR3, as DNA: TGTGCCAGCAGCCCAAGGGGCGAGGAGACCCAGTACTTC. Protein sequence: CASSPRGEETQYF.

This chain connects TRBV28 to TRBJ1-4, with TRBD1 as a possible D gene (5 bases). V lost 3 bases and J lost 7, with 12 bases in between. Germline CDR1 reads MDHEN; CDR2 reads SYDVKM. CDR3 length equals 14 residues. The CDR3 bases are TGTGCCAGCAGTTTCCAGGGACGCAGTGAAAAACTGTTTTTT. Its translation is CASSFQGRSEKLFF.

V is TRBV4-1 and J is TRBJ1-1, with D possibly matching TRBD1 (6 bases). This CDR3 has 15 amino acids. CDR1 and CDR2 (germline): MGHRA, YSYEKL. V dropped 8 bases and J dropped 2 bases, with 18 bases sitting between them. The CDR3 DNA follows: TGCGCCAGCGAGCCAGTACAGGGACTTAACACTGAAGCTTTCTTT. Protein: CASEPVQGLNTEAFF.

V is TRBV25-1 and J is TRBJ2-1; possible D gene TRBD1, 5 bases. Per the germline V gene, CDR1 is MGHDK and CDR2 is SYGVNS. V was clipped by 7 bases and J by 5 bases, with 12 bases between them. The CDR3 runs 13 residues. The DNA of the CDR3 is TGTGCCAGCATAGGGGTAAGGGACAATGAGCAGTTCTTC. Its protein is CASIGVRDNEQFF.

The CDR3 sequence: CASSQVDRGNNEQFF. The CDR3 coding sequence is TGCGCCAGCAGCCAAGTCGACAGGGGAAACAATGAGCAGTTCTTC. The J gene is TRBJ2-1, the V gene TRBV4-1, with 8 bases aligning to TRBD1. The CDR3 extends over 15 amino acids. V lost 1 base to trimming and J lost 5 bases; unmatched junction nucleotides: 4. Germline V CDR1 and CDR2: MGHRA, YSYEKL.

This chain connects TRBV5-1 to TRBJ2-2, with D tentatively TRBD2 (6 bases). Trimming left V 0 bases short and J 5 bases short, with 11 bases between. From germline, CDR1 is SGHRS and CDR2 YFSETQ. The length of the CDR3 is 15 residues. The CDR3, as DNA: TGCGCCAGCAGCTTGGATGGCGGGGAGACCGGGGAGCTGTTTTTT. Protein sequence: CASSLDGGETGELFF.

Written as DNA, the CDR3 is TGTGCCAGCCAGTACCCGGACAGGAAAGATGGCTACACCTTC. Translating gives CASQYPDRKDGYTF. This chain joins TRBV19 and TRBJ1-2; 7 nucleotides align to TRBD1. In germline, CDR1 is LNHDA, CDR2 SQIVND (reference sequence). After removal of 9 bases from V and 6 bases from J, the junction contained 13 bases not matched to a gene. The length of the CDR3 is 14 residues.